This T cell receptor (beta chain) was retrieved from a study of blood T cell repertoires in COVID-19. Background on the study: From the United States, Italy and Spain came samples of acute and convalescent COVID-19. Nucleic acid was either cDNA or gDNA, and it came from T cells, B-cell-depleted T cells, or PBMCs.

Those enrolled in Seattle joined during active infection and were followed longitudinally afterward. A single count supports this clone. Authors' processing steps: Reference gene primer amplification yielded estimated nucleated cell counts. Data came from immunoSEQ multiplex PCR; TCRdb stores just in-frame clones and leaves some out. Clone size and V and J calls were adopted from that table, with D and trimming inferred from the DNA. In the table there are 55,000 to 70,000 clones, over 75% of which are singletons. Sample: peripheral blood. The receptor comes from a man aged 35-49 years with COVID-19, enrolled during active disease.

In nucleotides, the CDR3 is TGCGCCAGCGGGTGGGACAGGGGGCAAAGGGAAAAACTGTTTTTT. Translating it yields CASGWDRGQREKLFF. The chain recombines TRBV23-1 with TRBJ1-4, with 12 bases fitting TRBD1. TRBV23-1 is assigned to the ORF class and has an uncertain function. V lost 8 bases and J lost 8; bases outside the gene matches: 9. The CDR3 length is 15 residues.